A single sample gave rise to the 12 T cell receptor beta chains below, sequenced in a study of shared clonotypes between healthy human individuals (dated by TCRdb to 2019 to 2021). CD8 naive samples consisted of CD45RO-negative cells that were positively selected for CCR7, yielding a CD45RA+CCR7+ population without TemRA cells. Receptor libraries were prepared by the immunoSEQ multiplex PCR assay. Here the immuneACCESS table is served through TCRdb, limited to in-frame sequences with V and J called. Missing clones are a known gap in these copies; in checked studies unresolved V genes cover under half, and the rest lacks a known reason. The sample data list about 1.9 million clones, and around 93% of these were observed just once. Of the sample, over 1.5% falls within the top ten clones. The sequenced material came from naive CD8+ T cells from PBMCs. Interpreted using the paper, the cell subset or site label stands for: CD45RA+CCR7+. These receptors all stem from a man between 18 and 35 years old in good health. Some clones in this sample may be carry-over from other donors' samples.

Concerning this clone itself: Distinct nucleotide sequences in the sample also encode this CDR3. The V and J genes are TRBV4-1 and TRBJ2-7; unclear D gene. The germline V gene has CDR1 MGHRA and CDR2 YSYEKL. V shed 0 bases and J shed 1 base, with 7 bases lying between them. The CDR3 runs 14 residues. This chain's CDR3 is CASSQDRSSYEQYF. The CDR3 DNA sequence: TGCGCCAGCAGCCAAGATCGGTCTTCCTACGAGCAGTACTTC.

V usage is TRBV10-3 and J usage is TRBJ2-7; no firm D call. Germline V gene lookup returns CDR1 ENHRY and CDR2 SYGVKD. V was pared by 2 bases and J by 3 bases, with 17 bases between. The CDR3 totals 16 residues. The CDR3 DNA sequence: TGTGCCATCAGTGAGCGTCCGCAGTTCGGTTACTACGAGCAGTACTTC. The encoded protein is CAISERPQFGYYEQYF.

The CDR3 nucleotides read TGTGCCAGCAGTCAGGGACTAGCGGACACCGGGGAGCTGTTTTTT. Encoded protein: CASSQGLADTGELFF. The V call is TRBV28, the J call TRBJ2-2; 11 positions agree with TRBD2. CDR1 is MDHEN, CDR2 SYDVKM, per germline. The CDR3 contains 15 residues. V was pared by 5 bases and J by 3 bases, with 2 bases of the junction left unmatched. Full variable domain (remainder filled in from reference TRBV28 and TRBJ2-2): DVKVTQSSRYLVKRTGEKVFLECVQDMDHENMFWYRQDPGLGLRLIYFSYDVKMKEKGDIPEGYSVSREKKERFSLILESASTNQTSMYLCASSQGLADTGELFFGEGSRLTVL.

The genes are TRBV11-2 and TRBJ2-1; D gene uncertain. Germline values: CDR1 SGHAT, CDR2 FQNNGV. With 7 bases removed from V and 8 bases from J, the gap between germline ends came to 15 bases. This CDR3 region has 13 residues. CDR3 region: CASNLLRGYEQFF. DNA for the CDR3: TGTGCCAGCAACCTTCTTAGAGGCTATGAGCAGTTCTTC.

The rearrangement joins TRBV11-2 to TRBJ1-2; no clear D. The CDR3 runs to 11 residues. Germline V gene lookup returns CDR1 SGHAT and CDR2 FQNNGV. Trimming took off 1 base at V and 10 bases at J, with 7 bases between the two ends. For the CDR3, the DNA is TGTGCCAGCAGCTTAGGTGGGGACTACACCTTC. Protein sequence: CASSLGGDYTF.

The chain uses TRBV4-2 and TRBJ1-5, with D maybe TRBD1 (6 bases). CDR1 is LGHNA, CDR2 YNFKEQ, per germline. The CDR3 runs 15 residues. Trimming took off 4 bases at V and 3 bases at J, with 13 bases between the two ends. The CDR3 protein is CASSPTGFYNQPQHF. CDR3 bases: TGTGCCAGCAGCCCCACAGGGTTTTACAATCAGCCCCAGCATTTT.

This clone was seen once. For the CDR3, the DNA is TGTGCCAGCAGCTTAACCCCCCAGGCGACAGACTACGAGCAGTACTTC. The encoded protein is CASSLTPQATDYEQYF. The chain links TRBV7-9 to TRBJ2-7; TRBD1 is a possible D gene (5 bases). CDR1 SEHNR and CDR2 FQNEAQ come from the germline V gene (reference sequence). The CDR3 contains 16 residues. V lost 2 bases to trimming and J lost 3 bases, with 17 bases between them. Filled out from reference TRBV7-9 and TRBJ2-7, the complete variable domain reads DTGVSQNPRHKITKRGQNVTFRCDPISEHNRLYWYRQTLGQGPEFLTYFQNEAQLEKSRLLSDRFSAERPKGSFSTLEIQRTEQGDSAMYLCASSLTPQATDYEQYFGPGTRLTVT.

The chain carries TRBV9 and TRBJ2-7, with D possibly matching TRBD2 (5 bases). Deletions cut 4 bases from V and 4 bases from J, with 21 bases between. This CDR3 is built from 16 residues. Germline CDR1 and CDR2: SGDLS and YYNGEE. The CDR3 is CASSPHLGESPYEQYF. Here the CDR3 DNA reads TGTGCCAGCAGCCCCCATTTGGGAGAAAGTCCTTACGAGCAGTACTTC. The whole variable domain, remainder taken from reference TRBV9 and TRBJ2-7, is DSGVTQTPKHLITATGQRVTLRCSPRSGDLSVYWYQQSLDQGLQFLIQYYNGEERAKGNILERFSAQQFPDLHSELNLSSLELGDSALYFCASSPHLGESPYEQYFGPGTRLTVT.

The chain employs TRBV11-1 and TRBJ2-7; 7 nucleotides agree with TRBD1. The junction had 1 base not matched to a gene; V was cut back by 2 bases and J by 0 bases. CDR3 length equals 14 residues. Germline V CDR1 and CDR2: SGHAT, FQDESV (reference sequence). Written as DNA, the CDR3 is TGTGCCAGCAGCTTATGGGACAGCTCCTACGAGCAGTACTTC. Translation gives CASSLWDSSYEQYF.

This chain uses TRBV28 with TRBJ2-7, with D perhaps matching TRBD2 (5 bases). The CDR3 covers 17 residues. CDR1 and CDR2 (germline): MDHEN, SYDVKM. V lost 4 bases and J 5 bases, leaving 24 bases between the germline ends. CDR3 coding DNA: TGTGCCAGCAGTTACCTCTTTGGCCAGGACTTATTCAACGAGCAGTACTTC. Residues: CASSYLFGQDLFNEQYF. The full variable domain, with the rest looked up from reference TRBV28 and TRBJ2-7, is DVKVTQSSRYLVKRTGEKVFLECVQDMDHENMFWYRQDPGLGLRLIYFSYDVKMKEKGDIPEGYSVSREKKERFSLILESASTNQTSMYLCASSYLFGQDLFNEQYFGPGTRLTVT.

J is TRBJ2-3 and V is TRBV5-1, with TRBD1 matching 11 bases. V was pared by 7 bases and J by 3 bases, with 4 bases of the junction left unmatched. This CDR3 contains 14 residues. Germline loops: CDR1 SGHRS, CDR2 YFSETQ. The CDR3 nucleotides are TGCGCCAGCCTGGGACAGGGGGTGACAGATACGCAGTATTTT. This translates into CASLGQGVTDTQYF.

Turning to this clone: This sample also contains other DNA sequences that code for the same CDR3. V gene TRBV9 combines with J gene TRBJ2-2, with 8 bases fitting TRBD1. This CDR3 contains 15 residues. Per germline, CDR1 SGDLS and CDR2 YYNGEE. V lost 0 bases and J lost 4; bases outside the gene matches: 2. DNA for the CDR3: TGTGCCAGCAGCGTAGTACAGGGGGTCACCGGGGAGCTGTTTTTT. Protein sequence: CASSVVQGVTGELFF. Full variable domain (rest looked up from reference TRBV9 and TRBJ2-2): DSGVTQTPKHLITATGQRVTLRCSPRSGDLSVYWYQQSLDQGLQFLIQYYNGEERAKGNILERFSAQQFPDLHSELNLSSLELGDSALYFCASSVVQGVTGELFFGEGSRLTVL.